These 25 T cell receptor beta chains originate from one sample sequenced in a study of T cell responses to AZD1222 COVID-19 vaccine. TCRdb's table, derived via immunoSEQ multiplex PCR, lists solely in-frame clones and lacks some. Of some 110,000 clones listed, approximately 90% are singletons. Source: peripheral blood, taken 28 days after the second AZD1222 dose. These receptors came from an adult who received the AZD1222 COVID-19 vaccine.

This sequence joins TRBV5-1 and TRBJ2-1, with D maybe TRBD2 (5 bases). Per the germline V gene, CDR1 is SGHRS and CDR2 is YFSETQ. Trimming shortened V by 0 bases and J by 0 bases, and 10 bases separated the two germline ends. The CDR3 totals 16 residues. The CDR3 reads CASSLETGSSYNEQFF. The CDR3 DNA reads TGCGCCAGCAGCTTGGAGACGGGGAGCTCCTACAATGAGCAGTTCTTC.

A word on this clone: Other DNA variants within this sample encode the same CDR3. This chain joins TRBV5-1 and TRBJ1-4, with 7 bases fitting TRBD1. The CDR3 is made up of 12 amino acids. The germline gives CDR1 SGHRS, CDR2 YFSETQ. Trimming cost V 4 bases and J 8 bases; bases outside gene matches: 2. CDR3 protein: CASSTTGEKLFF. Written as DNA, the CDR3 is TGCGCCAGCAGCACGACAGGGGAAAAACTGTTTTTT.

In nucleotides, the CDR3 is TGTGCCAGTAAGCGGGGCAGTCCCGGGGAGCTGTTTTTT. Its protein is CASKRGSPGELFF. The chain links TRBV19 to TRBJ2-2, with 7 bases identical to TRBD2. The CDR3 covers 13 residues. V shed 7 bases and J 6 bases; nucleotides not matched to a gene: 5. In germline, CDR1 is LNHDA, CDR2 SQIVND (reference sequence).

The V and J genes are TRBV28 and TRBJ1-1; D is unresolved. This CDR3 has 12 residues. Germline V gene data show CDR1 as MDHEN and CDR2 as SYDVKM. V was shortened by 4 bases and J by 11 bases, with 14 bases between the two germline ends. CDR3 sequence (DNA): TGTGCCAGCAGTTCAGACTCCAGGCTGGCTTTCTTT. Residues: CASSSDSRLAFF.

The chain carries TRBV19 and TRBJ2-3; a weak D match, TRBD2 (5 bases). This CDR3 spans 14 amino acids. Germline V lookup: CDR1 LNHDA, CDR2 SQIVND (reference sequence). V was clipped by 9 bases and J by 6 bases, with 19 bases between them. CDR3 sequence reads: CARNGGSQEDTQYF. The DNA for the CDR3 is TGTGCCAGGAACGGCGGGTCCCAGGAGGATACGCAGTATTTT.

The chain couples TRBV19 to TRBJ1-2; 7 positions agree with TRBD1. Germline V CDR1 and CDR2: LNHDA, SQIVND (reference sequence). J lost 8 bases, V lost 8 bases, and 14 bases had no gene match. CDR3 length: 14 amino acids. For the CDR3, the DNA is TGTGCCAGTGAAATTCGGACAGGACCCGGGGGCTACACCTTC. As protein: CASEIRTGPGGYTF.

The CDR3 nucleotides are TGTGCCAGCAGCGGGACAGGGTCTGGCTACACCTTC. Residues: CASSGTGSGYTF. This chain links TRBV2 with TRBJ1-2; 9 bases map to TRBD1. Trimming cost V 6 bases and J 7 bases; bases outside gene matches: 3. CDR1 and CDR2 (germline): SNHLY, FYNNEI. This CDR3 is 12 amino acids long.

The V call is TRBV12-3 or TRBV12-4, the J call TRBJ2-7; no definite D call. This CDR3 contains 12 residues. Trimming pared 2 bases from V and 1 base from J, leaving 3 bases between. The CDR3: CASSLRSYEQYF. Written as DNA, the CDR3 is TGTGCCAGCAGTTTAAGGTCCTACGAGCAGTACTTC.

V and J are TRBV3-1 (or the pseudogene TRBV3-2) and TRBJ2-5; a possible D gene is TRBD2 (5 bases). V gave up 2 bases and J gave up 9 bases, with 16 bases separating them. Germline V gives CDR1 LGHDT, CDR2 YNNKEL (reference sequence). The CDR3 loop spans 14 amino acids. CDR3 amino acids: CASSQRTQYGAQYF. As DNA, the CDR3 is TGTGCCAGCAGCCAAAGGACTCAATACGGGGCCCAGTACTTC.

J is TRBJ1-5 and V is TRBV2; unclear D gene. V was shortened by 6 bases and J by 0 bases, with 9 bases between the two germline ends. The CDR3 is 14 amino acids. CDR1 and CDR2 (germline): SNHLY, FYNNEI. The CDR3 DNA sequence: TGTGCCAGCAGCGGGATTTATAGCAATCAGCCCCAGCATTTT. Translated: CASSGIYSNQPQHF.

The rearrangement uses TRBV12-3 or TRBV12-4 and TRBJ1-1, with a possible D match to TRBD1 (5 bases). V was clipped by 3 bases and J by 11 bases, with 13 bases between them. The CDR3 runs 12 residues. For the CDR3, the DNA is TGTGCCAGCAGTTTCGTGGGTCGGGGCGCTTTCTTT. It specifies CASSFVGRGAFF.

The chain links TRBV28 to TRBJ2-3, with 9 bases aligning to TRBD2. Trimming took 5 bases from V and 4 from J; bases not matched to a gene: 7. The CDR3 contains 15 residues. Germline CDR1 MDHEN, CDR2 SYDVKM. The CDR3 reads CASSAGGPRADTQYF. The DNA for the CDR3 is TGTGCCAGCAGTGCGGGAGGGCCCCGCGCAGATACGCAGTATTTT.

This CDR3 is CASSLGGNTIYF. DNA for the CDR3: TGTGCCAGCAGCTTAGGGGGAAACACCATATATTTT. V usage is TRBV7-6 and J usage is TRBJ1-3; D is ambiguous. Germline V CDR1 and CDR2: SGHVS, FNYEAQ. The length of the CDR3 is 12 residues. V shed 1 base and J shed 4 bases, with 2 bases lying between them.

In DNA, the CDR3 is TGTGCCAGTAGTAGACAGGTAGCGAATGAAAAACTGTTTTTT. Encoded protein: CASSRQVANEKLFF. The gene calls are TRBV19 and TRBJ1-4, with D possibly matching TRBD1 (6 bases). The CDR3 spans 14 residues. Trimming cost V 4 bases and J 5 bases, with 11 bases left between them. Germline-derived CDR1 and CDR2 are LNHDA and SQIVND (reference sequence). Complete variable domain (other parts from reference TRBV19 and TRBJ1-4): DGGITQSPKYLFRKEGQNVTLSCEQNLNHDAMYWYRQDPGQGLRLIYYSQIVNDFQKGDIAEGYSVSREKKESFPLTVTSAQKNPTAFYLCASSRQVANEKLFFGSGTQLSVL.

The rearrangement links TRBV4-1 to TRBJ1-1; D uncertain. The CDR3 totals 15 residues. Germline V gene sequence: CDR1 MGHRA, CDR2 YSYEKL. The V and J ends lost 2 bases and 2 bases respectively, with 12 bases between them. The CDR3 nucleotides read TGCGCCAGCAGCCAATATAGACCCTTCAACACTGAAGCTTTCTTT. Translated: CASSQYRPFNTEAFF.

The chain employs TRBV21-1 and TRBJ2-2; TRBD2, the table's D call, was not compared with the DNA. TRBV21-1 is recorded as a pseudogene. There are 23 residues in the CDR3. The CDR3 loop reads CASSKVSLAGAVIWYANTGELFF. The CDR3 DNA is TGTGCCAGCAGCAAAGTTTCACTAGCGGGAGCGGTAATTTGGTACGCGAACACCGGGGAGCTGTTTTTT.

The CDR3 DNA sequence: TGTGCCAGCAGTCGGACAGGTGGAGAAAAACTGTTTTTT. Amino acid sequence: CASSRTGGEKLFF. This chain uses TRBV28 with TRBJ1-4; 7 nucleotides match TRBD1. This CDR3 has 13 residues. V was pared by 5 bases and J by 8 bases, with 5 bases of the junction left unmatched. CDR1 and CDR2 (germline): MDHEN, SYDVKM.

J is TRBJ2-1 and V is TRBV19, with D unresolved. CDR1 is LNHDA, CDR2 SQIVND, per germline (reference sequence). V was clipped by 6 bases and J by 8 bases, with 20 bases between them. CDR3 length: 15 residues. Written as DNA, the CDR3 is TGTGCCAGTAGGATGGACCTGGGGATACAATATGAGCAGTTCTTC. Translated: CASRMDLGIQYEQFF.

The V and J genes are TRBV19 and TRBJ2-5, with a tentative D call TRBD2 (5 bases). Deletions cut 3 bases from V and 3 bases from J, with 8 bases between. CDR3 length: 13 residues. From germline, CDR1 is LNHDA and CDR2 SQIVND (reference sequence). The CDR3 reads CASSMEAEETQYF. The CDR3 nucleotides are TGTGCCAGTAGTATGGAGGCAGAAGAGACCCAGTACTTC.

The V call is TRBV29-1, the J call TRBJ1-2; 11 nucleotides line up with TRBD1. CDR1 and CDR2 from the germline V gene are SQVTM and ANQGSEA. J was trimmed by 9 bases and V by 4 bases; bases with no gene match: 16. The CDR3 consists of 16 residues. The DNA for the CDR3 is TGCAGCGTTGGGCCAGGGGGTTTCCGGGACAGGGGGAGCTACACCTTC. Its protein product is CSVGPGGFRDRGSYTF.

V usage is TRBV2 and J usage is TRBJ1-6; 8 bases agree with TRBD1. Per germline, CDR1 SNHLY and CDR2 FYNNEI. The CDR3 length is 13 residues. The junction had 9 bases not matched to a gene; V was cut back by 11 bases and J by 9 bases. The CDR3 DNA follows: TGTGCCGGGGGAGGACAGGGTAGTTCACCCCTCCACTTT. Translating gives CAGGGQGSSPLHF.

The V call is TRBV10-1, the J call TRBJ2-1; TRBD2 aligns across 13 bases. The CDR3 covers 15 residues. The germline CDR1 and CDR2 sequences are WNHNN and SYGVQD (reference sequence). V lost 8 bases and J lost 7; bases outside the gene matches: 8. CDR3 sequence (DNA): TGCGCCAGCCAACCGGGACTAGCGGGATTTAATGAGCAGTTCTTC. Translation gives CASQPGLAGFNEQFF.

There are a few counts of this clone. J is TRBJ1-5 and V is TRBV7-8; D perhaps matches TRBD1 (5 bases). Germline V gene data show CDR1 as SGHVS and CDR2 as FQNEAQ. The germline V and J ends were trimmed by 1 base and 4 bases, with 14 bases remaining between them. The CDR3 is 16 amino acids. CDR3 loop: CASSLGAGGANQPQHF. The CDR3 DNA reads TGTGCCAGCAGCTTAGGTGCGGGGGGTGCGAATCAGCCCCAGCATTTT. Together with reference TRBV7-8 and TRBJ1-5, the CDR3 gives the full variable domain: GAGVSQSPRYKVAKRGQDVALRCDPISGHVSLFWYQQALGQGPEFLTYFQNEAQLDKSGLPSDRFFAERPEGSVSTLKIQRTQQEDSAVYLCASSLGAGGANQPQHFGDGTRLSIL.

This clone was observed a handful of times. The V call is TRBV10-3, the J call TRBJ1-4, with D tentatively TRBD1 (5 bases). The CDR3 has 15 residues. V was clipped by 5 bases and J by 0 bases, with 10 bases between them. Germline assignment: CDR1 ENHRY and CDR2 SYGVKD. This chain's CDR3 is CAISRQRATNEKLFF. The CDR3 nucleotides are TGTGCCATCAGTCGACAGCGAGCAACTAATGAAAAACTGTTTTTT.

The chain uses TRBV7-3 and TRBJ2-3; TRBD2 is a possible D gene (7 bases). The V end lost 5 bases, the J end lost 6 bases, and 27 bases lay between the germline ends. The CDR3 is 18 residues long. Looked up from germline, CDR1 is SGHTA and CDR2 is FQGTGA. The CDR3 nucleotides are TGTGCCAGCAGCCCCCTAAATGGGGGCAGCGGGAAAGGGGATACGCAGTATTTT. Protein: CASSPLNGGSGKGDTQYF.